Presented here are 17 T cell receptor beta chains from one specimen sequenced in a study of regulatory and conventional T cells in RAG deficiency. Conventional CD4+ T cells were sorted from blood as CD25-low CD127-high cells. The data were produced by immunoSEQ multiplex PCR, yet TCRdb's version contains in-frame clones alone and is incomplete. The sample consists of tens of thousands of clones, about 92% of them appearing once. These records were also assigned to another study, of regulatory T cells. That work states: The PCR used 52 TRBV and 13 TRBJ primers.

Sequenced sample: CD4+ T cells sorted from blood. The source of these receptors is a human donor in good health.

This clone appeared once. This rearrangement joins TRBV6-5 to TRBJ2-1; D perhaps matches TRBD2 (7 bases). The CDR3 has 16 amino acids. V dropped 4 bases and J dropped 10 bases, with 23 bases sitting between them. Per germline, CDR1 MNHEY and CDR2 SVGAGI. The DNA for the CDR3 is TGTGCCAGCAGTTGGGGGACTGGCGGGGGCCAACGGGAGCAGTTCTTC. Translation: CASSWGTGGGQREQFF.

The V call is TRBV27, the J call TRBJ1-1, with D possibly TRBD1 on 5 matching bases. Germline CDR1 and CDR2: MNHEY and SMNVEV (reference sequence). V dropped 3 bases and J dropped 6 bases, with 11 bases sitting between them. The CDR3 loop spans 13 amino acids. CDR3 sequence (DNA): TGTGCCAGCAGTTTTGAGGACACCTCTGAAGCTTTCTTT. It is translated as CASSFEDTSEAFF.

This CDR3 is CASSPPGTGVFYEQYF. DNA for the CDR3: TGTGCCAGCAGTCCGCCGGGGACAGGGGTTTTCTACGAGCAGTACTTC. The V gene is TRBV28, the J gene TRBJ2-7; 10 bases agree with TRBD1. The V and J ends lost 5 bases and 3 bases, in that order; junction bases with no gene match: 10. Germline V gene lookup returns CDR1 MDHEN and CDR2 SYDVKM. This CDR3 has 16 amino acids.

This clone was observed once. V usage is TRBV11-2 and J usage is TRBJ2-5; tentative D call: TRBD1 (5 bases). The germline V gene has CDR1 SGHAT and CDR2 FQNNGV. The CDR3 is 13 amino acids. With 0 bases removed from V and 5 bases from J, the gap between germline ends came to 7 bases. The chain's CDR3 is CASSLDRAETQYF. CDR3 nucleotide sequence: TGTGCCAGCAGCTTAGACAGGGCCGAGACCCAGTACTTC. Complete variable domain (other parts from reference TRBV11-2 and TRBJ2-5): EAGVAQSPRYKIIEKRQSVAFWCNPISGHATLYWYQQILGQGPKLLIQFQNNGVVDDSQLPKDRFSAERLKGVDSTLKIQPAKLEDSAVYLCASSLDRAETQYFGPGTRLLVL.

The chain combines TRBV5-1 with TRBJ2-1, with D possibly TRBD1 on 6 matching bases. Between the trimmed V and J ends, which lost 4 bases and 6 bases, there was a span of 20 bases. The germline gives CDR1 SGHRS, CDR2 YFSETQ. The length of the CDR3 is 16 residues. The CDR3 region has the DNA TGCGCCAGCAGCGTATCCAGGGGCCTTAATATCAATGAGCAGTTCTTC. Its translation: CASSVSRGLNINEQFF.

The gene calls are TRBV2 and TRBJ1-4, with 7 positions matching TRBD1. CDR3 length: 14 residues. V lost 4 bases, J lost 4 bases, and 3 bases stayed unmatched. CDR1 and CDR2 from the germline V gene are SNHLY and FYNNEI. CDR3 sequence reads: CASSAQGGNEKLFF. CDR3 coding DNA: TGTGCCAGCAGTGCCCAGGGGGGTAATGAAAAACTGTTTTTT.

This sequence joins TRBV4-1 and TRBJ2-1, with D tentatively TRBD1 or TRBD2 (7 bases each). The CDR3 length is 17 residues. The V gene's germline CDR1 is MGHRA and CDR2 YSYEKL. The V end lost 5 bases, the J end lost 4 bases, and 21 bases lay between the germline ends. The CDR3 loop reads CASSSGTARKRYNEQFF. CDR3 bases: TGCGCCAGCAGCAGCGGGACAGCCAGAAAAAGATACAATGAGCAGTTCTTC.

The chain employs TRBV2 and TRBJ1-2; possibly TRBD1 for D (5 bases). V lost 4 bases to trimming and J lost 6 bases, with 15 bases between them. Germline V CDR1 and CDR2: SNHLY, FYNNEI. This CDR3 is 14 amino acids long. CDR3 sequence reads: CASSALMRGDGYTF. For the CDR3, the DNA is TGTGCCAGCAGTGCCCTCATGCGGGGCGATGGCTACACCTTC. The variable domain in full, with the rest retrieved from reference TRBV2 and TRBJ1-2, is EPEVTQTPSHQVTQMGQEVILRCVPISNHLYFYWYRQILGQKVEFLVSFYNNEISEKSEIFDDQFSVERPDGSNFTLKIRSTKLEDSAMYFCASSALMRGDGYTFGSGTRLTVV.

Only a few counts were recorded for this clone. The chain combines TRBV5-8 with TRBJ2-7; weak D call: TRBD1 (6 bases). Between the trimmed V and J ends, which lost 4 bases and 0 bases, there was a span of 11 bases. In germline, CDR1 is SGHTS, CDR2 YDEGEE. This CDR3 is 14 amino acids long. The CDR3 sequence is CASSLTGVSYEQYF. CDR3 DNA: TGTGCCAGCAGCCTGACAGGAGTCTCCTACGAGCAGTACTTC. The full variable domain, completed using reference TRBV5-8 and TRBJ2-7, is EAGVTQSPTHLIKTRGQQATLRCSPISGHTSVYWYQQALGLGLQFLLWYDEGEERNRGNFPPRFSGRQFPNYSSELNVNALELEDSALYLCASSLTGVSYEQYFGPGTRLTVT.

The chain combines TRBV6-1 with TRBJ1-6, with TRBD1 identical over 8 bases. CDR3 length equals 15 residues. Germline V gives CDR1 MNHNS, CDR2 SASEGT. V lost 4 bases and J lost 14; bases outside the gene matches: 13. In nucleotides, the CDR3 is TGTGCCAGCAGTGCCGGGACAGGCCTTCTGGGTACCCTCCACTTT. Protein: CASSAGTGLLGTLHF.

The rearrangement uses TRBV5-6 and TRBJ2-3; D not certain. CDR3 size: 12 residues. The V end lost 1 base, the J end lost 8 bases, and 8 bases lay between the germline ends. Germline-derived CDR1 and CDR2 are SGHDT and YYEEEE. CDR3 nucleotides: TGTGCCAGCAGCTTGTACTTGGGTACGCAGTATTTT. Its protein is CASSLYLGTQYF.

The chain joins TRBV10-2 to TRBJ2-1; D unresolved. The CDR3 sequence is 11 residues long. Trimming left V 7 bases short and J 3 bases short, with 4 bases between. The germline V gene encodes CDR1 WSHSY and CDR2 SAAADI. The CDR3 bases are TGCGCCAGCAACAGCTACAATGAGCAGTTCTTC. Amino acids: CASNSYNEQFF.

The V call is TRBV5-4, the J call TRBJ2-3; D is unresolved. CDR1 SGHNT and CDR2 YYREEE come from the germline V gene (reference sequence). V was trimmed by 2 bases and J by 0 bases, leaving 7 bases between them. The CDR3 runs to 14 residues. CDR3 region: CASSLMASTDTQYF. DNA of the CDR3: TGTGCCAGCAGCTTAATGGCGAGCACAGATACGCAGTATTTT.

The chain is built from TRBV5-1 and TRBJ2-2; D not certain. CDR3 length equals 13 residues. V lost 2 bases and J 5 bases, leaving 7 bases between the germline ends. The germline gives CDR1 SGHRS, CDR2 YFSETQ. CDR3 in amino acids: CASSFLGTGELFF. CDR3 in DNA: TGCGCCAGCAGCTTTTTGGGGACCGGGGAGCTGTTTTTT.

This clone has more than one count but fewer than ten. This rearrangement joins TRBV4-1 to TRBJ2-3; weak D call: TRBD1 (5 bases). Germline assignment: CDR1 MGHRA and CDR2 YSYEKL. CDR3 length: 15 amino acids. Trimming left V 1 base short and J 6 bases short, with 14 bases between. The chain's CDR3 is CASSQVAGILDTQYF. CDR3 coding DNA: TGCGCCAGCAGCCAAGTGGCAGGGATCCTGGATACGCAGTATTTT.

The chain is built from TRBV30 and TRBJ1-4, with D possibly being TRBD1 (5 bases). CDR3 size: 15 residues. V lost 4 bases, J lost 5 bases, and 17 bases lay in between. Per germline, CDR1 GTSNPN and CDR2 SVGIG (reference sequence). The DNA for the CDR3 is TGTGCCTGGACCCAAGGGACGTCTCCAAATGAAAAACTGTTTTTT. This codes for CAWTQGTSPNEKLFF.

The chain links TRBV6-5 to TRBJ1-5; 9 bases agree with TRBD1. This CDR3 is 14 amino acids long. CDR1 is MNHEY, CDR2 SVGAGI, per germline. The trim removed 7 bases at V and 7 bases at J, leaving 8 bases unmatched. The CDR3 loop reads CASTRTGGRQPQHF. Here the CDR3 DNA reads TGTGCCAGCACCCGAACAGGGGGCAGGCAGCCCCAGCATTTT.